This entry is about one T cell receptor beta chain. Antigen specificity is unknown. The V and J ends lost 5 bases and 5 bases respectively, with 12 bases between them. The CDR3 is 12 amino acids. CDR1 is SQVTM, CDR2 ANQGSEA, per germline. These data are taken from a study of cytotoxic CD8 clonotypes in ibrutinib-treated CLL. Study-level results: Clonality was higher at ibrutinib response and returned toward baseline at progression.

Sequencing used immunoSEQ multiplex PCR; TCRdb keeps in-frame clones, though not all of them. Here the sample spans roughly 330,000 clones, about 64% being singletons. Sequenced material: PBMCs, taken after 36 months of ibrutinib treatment. The TCR was taken from a human donor with chronic lymphocytic leukemia. J is TRBJ1-2 and V is TRBV29-1; D remains unclear. Here the CDR3 DNA reads TGCAGCGTTCGTTCGGGCTTTTATGGCTACACCTTC. Translation gives CSVRSGFYGYTF.